A few counts support the clone carrying this T cell receptor (beta chain). The antigen is undetermined. TCRdb's table, derived via immunoSEQ multiplex PCR, lists solely in-frame clones and lacks some. The data contain 950,000 to 1,200,000 clones, approximately 75% of them singletons. The data were obtained in a study of shared clonotypes between healthy human individuals. Study-wide background: There were three CD4 naive, three CD4 memory, two CD8 naive and one CD8 memory plates per donor. Whole-study results and caveats: Among a handful of donors, approximately 5% of naive CD4 clonotypes were found in common. Exclusively blood specimens were collected; tissue repertoires likely differ.

V was trimmed by 0 bases and J by 6 bases, leaving 11 bases between them. This CDR3 contains 14 residues. Germline V gene data show CDR1 as LGHNA and CDR2 as YSLEER. Every one of the donors was a Caucasian adult that lived in Nashville, Tennessee. J is TRBJ1-1 and V is TRBV4-3, with unresolved D. The sequenced sample was memory CD4+ T cells from PBMCs. Subset in this sample: CD45RA-negative fraction. This TCR was sampled from a man aged 18-30 years in good health. Some clones in this sample may be carry-over from other donors' samples. The DNA of the CDR3 is TGCGCCAGCAGCCAAGATCTCGGAAGGGCTGAAGCTTTCTTT. Translation gives CASSQDLGRAEAFF.